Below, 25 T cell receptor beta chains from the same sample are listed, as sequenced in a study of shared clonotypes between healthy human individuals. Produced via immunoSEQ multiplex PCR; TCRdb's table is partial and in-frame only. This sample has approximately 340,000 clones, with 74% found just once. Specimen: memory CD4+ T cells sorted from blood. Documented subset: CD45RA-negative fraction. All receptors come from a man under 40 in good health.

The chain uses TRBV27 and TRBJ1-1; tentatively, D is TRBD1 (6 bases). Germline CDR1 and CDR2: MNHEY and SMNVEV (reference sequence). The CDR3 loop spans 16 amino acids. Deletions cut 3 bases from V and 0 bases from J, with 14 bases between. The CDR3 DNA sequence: TGTGCCAGCAGTTTGTCAGGAAAGGGGGTGAACACTGAAGCTTTCTTT. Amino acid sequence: CASSLSGKGVNTEAFF.

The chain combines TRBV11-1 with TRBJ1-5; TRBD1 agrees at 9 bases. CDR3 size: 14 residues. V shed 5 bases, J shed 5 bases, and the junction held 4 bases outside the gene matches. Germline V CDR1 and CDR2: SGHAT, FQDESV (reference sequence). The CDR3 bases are TGTGCCAGCAGCCTGGGACAGGGAGATCAGCCCCAGCATTTT. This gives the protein CASSLGQGDQPQHF.

Written as DNA, the CDR3 is TGTGCCAGTCAAGTCACAGGGACGGTTGAGCAGTTCTTC. As protein: CASQVTGTVEQFF. This chain uses TRBV19 with TRBJ2-1; perhaps TRBD1 as D (6 bases). CDR3 length: 13 amino acids. Germline CDR1 LNHDA, CDR2 SQIVND (reference sequence). Trimming removed 8 bases from V and 9 bases from J, with 17 bases in between. Full variable domain (rest looked up from reference TRBV19 and TRBJ2-1): DGGITQSPKYLFRKEGQNVTLSCEQNLNHDAMYWYRQDPGQGLRLIYYSQIVNDFQKGDIAEGYSVSREKKESFPLTVTSAQKNPTAFYLCASQVTGTVEQFFGPGTRLTVL.

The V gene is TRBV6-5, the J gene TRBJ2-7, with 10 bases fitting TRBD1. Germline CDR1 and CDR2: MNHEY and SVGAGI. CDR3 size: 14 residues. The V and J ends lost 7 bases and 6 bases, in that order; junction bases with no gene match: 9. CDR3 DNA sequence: TGTGCCAGCACCGTGACAGGGGGCCTCGGCGAGCAGTACTTC. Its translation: CASTVTGGLGEQYF.

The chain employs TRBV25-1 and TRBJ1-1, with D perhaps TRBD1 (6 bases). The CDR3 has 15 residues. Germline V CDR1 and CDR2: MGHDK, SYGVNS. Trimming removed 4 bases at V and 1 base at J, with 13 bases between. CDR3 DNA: TGTGCCAGCAGTGCCCAAACAGGGTGGAACACTGAAGCTTTCTTT. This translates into CASSAQTGWNTEAFF. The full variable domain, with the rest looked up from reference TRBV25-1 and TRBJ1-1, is EADIYQTPRYLVIGTGKKITLECSQTMGHDKMYWYQQDPGMELHLIHYSYGVNSTEKGDLSSESTVSRIRTEHFPLTLESARPSHTSQYLCASSAQTGWNTEAFFGQGTRLTVV.

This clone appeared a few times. The CDR3 region is CAYLGRQNEKLFF. The CDR3 DNA reads TGTGCCTACTTGGGACGGCAGAATGAAAAACTGTTTTTT. V is TRBV30 and J is TRBJ1-4; D is possibly TRBD1 (5 bases). The CDR3 has 13 residues. CDR1 and CDR2 from the germline V gene are GTSNPN and SVGIG (reference sequence). Trimming cost V 7 bases and J 5 bases, with 14 bases left between them.

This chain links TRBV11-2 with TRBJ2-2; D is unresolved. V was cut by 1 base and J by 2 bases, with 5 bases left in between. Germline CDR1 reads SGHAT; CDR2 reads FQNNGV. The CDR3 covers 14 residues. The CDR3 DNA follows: TGTGCCAGCAGCTTAGTGGTAAACACCGGGGAGCTGTTTTTT. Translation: CASSLVVNTGELFF.

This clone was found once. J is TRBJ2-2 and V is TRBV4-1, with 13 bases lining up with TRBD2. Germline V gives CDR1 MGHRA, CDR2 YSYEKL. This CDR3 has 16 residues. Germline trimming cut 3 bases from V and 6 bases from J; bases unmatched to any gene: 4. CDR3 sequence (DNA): TGCGCCAGCAGCCACGGACTAGCGGGAGTACCCGGGGAGCTGTTTTTT. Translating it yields CASSHGLAGVPGELFF.

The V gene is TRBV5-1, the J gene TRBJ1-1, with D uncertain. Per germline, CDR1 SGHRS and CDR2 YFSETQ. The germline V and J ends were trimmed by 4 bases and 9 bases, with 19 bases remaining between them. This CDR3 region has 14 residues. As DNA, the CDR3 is TGCGCCAGCAGCGGGGAGACGTGGGGAATTCAAGCTTTCTTT. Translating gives CASSGETWGIQAFF.

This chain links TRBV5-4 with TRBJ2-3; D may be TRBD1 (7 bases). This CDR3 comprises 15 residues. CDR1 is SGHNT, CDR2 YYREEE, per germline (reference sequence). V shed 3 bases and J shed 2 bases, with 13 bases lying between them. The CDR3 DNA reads TGTGCCAGCAGCTCAGGGGGGCTTTACACAGATACGCAGTATTTT. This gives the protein CASSSGGLYTDTQYF.

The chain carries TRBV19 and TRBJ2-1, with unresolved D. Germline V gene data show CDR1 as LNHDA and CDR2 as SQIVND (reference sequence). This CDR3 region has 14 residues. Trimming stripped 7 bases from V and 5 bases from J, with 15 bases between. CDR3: CASTKGPANNEQFF. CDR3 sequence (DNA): TGTGCCAGTACCAAAGGTCCGGCGAACAATGAGCAGTTCTTC.

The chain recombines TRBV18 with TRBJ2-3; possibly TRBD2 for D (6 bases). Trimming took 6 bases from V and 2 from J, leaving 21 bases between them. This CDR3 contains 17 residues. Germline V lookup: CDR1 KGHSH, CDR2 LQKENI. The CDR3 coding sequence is TGTGCCAGCTCGACTAGACCCACCAGGGCACACACAGATACGCAGTATTTT. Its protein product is CASSTRPTRAHTDTQYF.

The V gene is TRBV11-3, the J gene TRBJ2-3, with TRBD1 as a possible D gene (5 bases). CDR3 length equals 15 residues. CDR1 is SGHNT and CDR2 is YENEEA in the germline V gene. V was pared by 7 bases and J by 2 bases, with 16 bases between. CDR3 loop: CASNFIDSHTDTQYF. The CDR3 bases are TGTGCCAGCAACTTCATTGACAGCCACACAGATACGCAGTATTTT.

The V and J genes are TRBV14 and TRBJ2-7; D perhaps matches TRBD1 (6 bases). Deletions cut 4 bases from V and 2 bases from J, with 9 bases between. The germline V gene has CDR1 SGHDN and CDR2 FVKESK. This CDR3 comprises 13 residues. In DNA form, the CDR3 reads TGTGCCAGCAGCCGGACAGTGACCTACGAGCAGTACTTC. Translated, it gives CASSRTVTYEQYF. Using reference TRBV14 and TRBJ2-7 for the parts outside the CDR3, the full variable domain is EAGVTQFPSHSVIEKGQTVTLRCDPISGHDNLYWYRRVMGKEIKFLLHFVKESKQDESGMPNNRFLAERTGGTYSTLKVQPAELEDSGVYFCASSRTVTYEQYFGPGTRLTVT.

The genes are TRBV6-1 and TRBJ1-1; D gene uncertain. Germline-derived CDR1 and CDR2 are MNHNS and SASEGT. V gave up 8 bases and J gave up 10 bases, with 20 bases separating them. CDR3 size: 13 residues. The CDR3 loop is CASGFGGELPAFF. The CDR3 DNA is TGTGCCAGCGGATTTGGCGGGGAATTACCAGCTTTCTTT.

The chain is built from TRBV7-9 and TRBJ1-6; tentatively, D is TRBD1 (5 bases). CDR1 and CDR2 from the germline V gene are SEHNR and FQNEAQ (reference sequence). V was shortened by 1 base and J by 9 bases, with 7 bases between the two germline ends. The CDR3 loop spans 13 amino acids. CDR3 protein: CASSLDGGSPLHF. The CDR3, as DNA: TGTGCCAGCAGCTTAGATGGGGGTTCACCCCTCCACTTT. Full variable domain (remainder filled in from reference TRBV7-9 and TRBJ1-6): DTGVSQNPRHKITKRGQNVTFRCDPISEHNRLYWYRQTLGQGPEFLTYFQNEAQLEKSRLLSDRFSAERPKGSFSTLEIQRTEQGDSAMYLCASSLDGGSPLHFGNGTRLTVT.

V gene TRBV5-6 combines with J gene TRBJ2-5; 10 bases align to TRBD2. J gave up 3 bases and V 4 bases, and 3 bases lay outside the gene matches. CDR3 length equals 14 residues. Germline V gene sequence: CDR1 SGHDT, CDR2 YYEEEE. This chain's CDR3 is CASSRTSGKETQYF. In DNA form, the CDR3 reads TGTGCCAGCAGCCGGACTAGCGGAAAAGAGACCCAGTACTTC.

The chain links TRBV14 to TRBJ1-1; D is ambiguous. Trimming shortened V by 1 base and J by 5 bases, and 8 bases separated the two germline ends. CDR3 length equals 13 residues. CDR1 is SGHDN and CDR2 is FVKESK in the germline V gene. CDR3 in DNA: TGTGCCAGCAGCCAAGTTATAGGTACTGAAGCTTTCTTT. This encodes CASSQVIGTEAFF. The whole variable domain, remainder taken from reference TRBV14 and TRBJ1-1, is EAGVTQFPSHSVIEKGQTVTLRCDPISGHDNLYWYRRVMGKEIKFLLHFVKESKQDESGMPNNRFLAERTGGTYSTLKVQPAELEDSGVYFCASSQVIGTEAFFGQGTRLTVV.

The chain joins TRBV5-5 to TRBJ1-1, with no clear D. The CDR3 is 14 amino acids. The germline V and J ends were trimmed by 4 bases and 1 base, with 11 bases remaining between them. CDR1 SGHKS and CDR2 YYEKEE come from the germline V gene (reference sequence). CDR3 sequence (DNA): TGTGCCAGCAGCCGGGATATGACGAACACTGAAGCTTTCTTT. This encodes CASSRDMTNTEAFF.

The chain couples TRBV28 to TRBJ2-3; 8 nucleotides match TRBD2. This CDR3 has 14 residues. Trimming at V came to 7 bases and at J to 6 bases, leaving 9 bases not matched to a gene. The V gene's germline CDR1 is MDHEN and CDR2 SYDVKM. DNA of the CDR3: TGTGCCAGCACCCGCGGGGGGATCCACGATACGCAGTATTTT. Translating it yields CASTRGGIHDTQYF. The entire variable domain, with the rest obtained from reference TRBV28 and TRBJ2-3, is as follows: DVKVTQSSRYLVKRTGEKVFLECVQDMDHENMFWYRQDPGLGLRLIYFSYDVKMKEKGDIPEGYSVSREKKERFSLILESASTNQTSMYLCASTRGGIHDTQYFGPGTRLTVL.

CDR3 DNA sequence: TGTGCCAGCAGTGATTCAGGCGGGAGAGGGTCAGATACGCAGTATTTT. It translates to CASSDSGGRGSDTQYF. This sequence joins TRBV6-4 and TRBJ2-3, with 7 bases fitting TRBD2. V dropped 3 bases and J dropped 4; count of bases not matched to a gene: 10. Per the germline V gene, CDR1 is MRHNA and CDR2 is SNTAGT. This CDR3 comprises 16 residues.

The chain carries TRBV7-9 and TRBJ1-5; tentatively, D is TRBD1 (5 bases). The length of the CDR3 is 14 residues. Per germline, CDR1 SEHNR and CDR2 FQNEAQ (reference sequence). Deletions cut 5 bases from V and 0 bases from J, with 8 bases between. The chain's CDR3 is CASSPGFSNQPQHF. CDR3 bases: TGTGCCAGCAGCCCAGGGTTTAGCAATCAGCCCCAGCATTTT.

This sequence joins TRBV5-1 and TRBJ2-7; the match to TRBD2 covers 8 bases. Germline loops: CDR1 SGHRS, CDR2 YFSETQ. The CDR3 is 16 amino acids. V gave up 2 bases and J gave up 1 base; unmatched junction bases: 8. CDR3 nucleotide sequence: TGCGCCAGCAGCTTTGCGGGGGGCCAGCGGTCCTACGAGCAGTACTTC. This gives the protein CASSFAGGQRSYEQYF.

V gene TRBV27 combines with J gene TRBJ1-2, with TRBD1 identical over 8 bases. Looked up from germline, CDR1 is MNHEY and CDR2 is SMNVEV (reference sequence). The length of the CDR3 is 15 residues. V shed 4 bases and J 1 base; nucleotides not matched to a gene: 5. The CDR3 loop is CASSSQGAGNYGYTF. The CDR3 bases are TGTGCCAGCAGTTCTCAGGGGGCGGGTAACTATGGCTACACCTTC.

This chain's CDR3 is CASSPNMGTEAFF. CDR3 DNA sequence: TGTGCCAGCTCACCCAACATGGGCACTGAAGCTTTCTTT. J is TRBJ1-1 and V is TRBV18; D call uncertain. CDR1 is KGHSH, CDR2 LQKENI, per germline. The length of the CDR3 is 13 residues. V was cut by 3 bases and J by 4 bases, with 9 bases left in between.